The 3 T cell receptor beta chains reported below all come from one sample, sequenced in a study of cytomegalovirus exposure and HLA in healthy donors. TCRdb keeps only in-frame clones here, not all; method: immunoSEQ multiplex PCR. The table shows roughly 76,000 clones, with around 94% occurring only once. Material: PBMCs. The receptor set was obtained from a man younger than 35 in good health and CMV-seropositive.

The V call is TRBV28, the J call TRBJ2-1, with 10 nucleotides matching TRBD1. Germline V gives CDR1 MDHEN, CDR2 SYDVKM. This CDR3 spans 15 amino acids. Unmatched junction bases numbered 8, after V lost 3 bases and J lost 9 bases. The CDR3 is CASSFMGQGSGEQFF. CDR3 coding DNA: TGTGCCAGCAGTTTTATGGGACAGGGGTCGGGTGAGCAGTTCTTC.

The CDR3 spells CSVGTSGREQYF. The CDR3 coding sequence is TGCAGCGTCGGGACTAGCGGACGCGAGCAGTACTTC. This chain uses TRBV29-1 with TRBJ2-7; 11 bases map to TRBD2. The CDR3 is made up of 12 amino acids. The junction had 4 bases not matched to a gene; V was cut back by 6 bases and J by 6 bases. Germline V gives CDR1 SQVTM, CDR2 ANQGSEA.

The count of this clone is one. The CDR3 sequence: CASSLDGDWQPQHF. For the CDR3, the DNA is TGTGCCAGCAGTTTAGACGGGGATTGGCAGCCCCAGCATTTT. The rearrangement uses TRBV28 and TRBJ1-5; D not certain. CDR1 is MDHEN, CDR2 SYDVKM, per germline. V gave up 2 bases and J gave up 7 bases, with 12 bases separating them. This CDR3 spans 14 amino acids.